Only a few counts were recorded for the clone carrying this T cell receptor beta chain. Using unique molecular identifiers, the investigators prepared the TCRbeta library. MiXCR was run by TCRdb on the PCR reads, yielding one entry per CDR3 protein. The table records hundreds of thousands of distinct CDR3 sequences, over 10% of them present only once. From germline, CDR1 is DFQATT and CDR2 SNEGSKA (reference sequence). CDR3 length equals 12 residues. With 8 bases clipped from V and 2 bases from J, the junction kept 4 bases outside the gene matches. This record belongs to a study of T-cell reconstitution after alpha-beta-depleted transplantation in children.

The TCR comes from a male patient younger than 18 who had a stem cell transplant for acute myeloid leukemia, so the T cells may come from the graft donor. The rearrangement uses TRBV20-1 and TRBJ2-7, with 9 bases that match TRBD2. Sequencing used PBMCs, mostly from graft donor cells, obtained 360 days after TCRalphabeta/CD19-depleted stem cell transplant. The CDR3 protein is CSTKRGAYEQYF. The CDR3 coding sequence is TGCAGTACAAAGCGGGGGGCCTACGAGCAGTACTTC.